The 9 T cell receptor beta chains reported below all come from one sample, sequenced in a study of blood T cell repertoires in COVID-19. The repertoire was sequenced with immunoSEQ multiplex PCR; TCRdb's copy has only in-frame clones and lacks some. The table lists about 140,000 clones, approximately 91% of them singletons. The sample was peripheral blood. Receptors originate from a man aged 50-60 years with active or convalescent COVID-19.

The rearrangement joins TRBV29-1 to TRBJ1-1, with 7 bases fitting TRBD1. This CDR3 spans 14 amino acids. Trimming removed 7 bases from V and 3 bases from J; junction bases left unmatched: 11. Germline CDR1 SQVTM, CDR2 ANQGSEA. The CDR3 sequence: CSAEAGRGDTEAFF. CDR3 coding DNA: TGCAGCGCCGAGGCGGGCAGGGGGGACACTGAAGCTTTCTTT.

This clone was found once. The V gene is TRBV5-1, the J gene TRBJ2-1; 8 nucleotides align to TRBD2. Germline assignment: CDR1 SGHRS and CDR2 YFSETQ. CDR3 length: 16 amino acids. V shed 5 bases, J shed 1 base, and the junction held 8 bases outside the gene matches. Here the CDR3 reads CASRVYSGSSYNEQFF. Written as DNA, the CDR3 is TGCGCCAGCAGGGTTTACAGCGGGAGTTCCTACAATGAGCAGTTCTTC.

The chain couples TRBV11-2 to TRBJ1-6; 9 nucleotides agree with TRBD1. The CDR3 is made up of 15 amino acids. Germline loops: CDR1 SGHAT, CDR2 FQNNGV. The V gene end was trimmed by 4 bases and the J gene end by 9 bases; junction bases not matched to a gene: 7. CDR3 sequence: CASSSRQGVASPLHF. Here the CDR3 DNA reads TGTGCCAGCAGCTCCAGACAGGGGGTTGCTTCACCCCTCCACTTT.

V is TRBV29-1 and J is TRBJ1-3; D unclear. This CDR3 has 12 residues. In germline, CDR1 is SQVTM, CDR2 ANQGSEA. V lost 6 bases and J lost 0, with 6 bases in between. CDR3 sequence: CSVRISGNTIYF. The CDR3 bases are TGCAGCGTGCGGATCTCTGGAAACACCATATATTTT.

This clone was observed a single time. The rearrangement joins TRBV5-4 to TRBJ2-3; 13 bases are a match to TRBD2. There are 17 residues in the CDR3. The J segment lost 4 bases and the V segment lost 0 bases, leaving 5 bases of the junction unmatched. Germline loops: CDR1 SGHNT, CDR2 YYREEE (reference sequence). The CDR3 sequence: CASSLGGLAGAADTQYF. The CDR3 bases are TGTGCCAGCAGCTTGGGAGGACTAGCGGGAGCTGCAGATACGCAGTATTTT.

The rearrangement uses TRBV28 and TRBJ2-6, with TRBD2 matching over 10 bases. The CDR3 consists of 17 residues. V shed 2 bases and J 2 bases; nucleotides not matched to a gene: 3. CDR1 is MDHEN and CDR2 is SYDVKM in the germline V gene. The CDR3 DNA sequence: TGTGCCAGCAGTTTACCAAGCGGGAGGGCTGGGGCCAACGTCCTGACTTTC. This sequence encodes CASSLPSGRAGANVLTF.

V usage is TRBV6-2 or TRBV6-3 and J usage is TRBJ2-1; 7 bases are shared with TRBD1. Trimming cost V 0 bases and J 4 bases; bases outside gene matches: 12. Germline V gene lookup returns CDR1 MNHEY and CDR2 SVGEGT. The CDR3 is 18 residues long. CDR3 nucleotide sequence: TGTGCCAGCAGTTACTCCCATTCGACAGGGATTTTTTACAATGAGCAGTTCTTC. Amino acids: CASSYSHSTGIFYNEQFF.

This chain connects TRBV27 to TRBJ2-1, with 12 bases aligning to TRBD2. From germline, CDR1 is MNHEY and CDR2 SMNVEV (reference sequence). CDR3 length equals 15 residues. The V gene end was trimmed by 4 bases and the J gene end by 9 bases; junction bases not matched to a gene: 7. This CDR3 reads CASSWRTSGMVEQFF. The CDR3 bases are TGTGCCAGCAGTTGGAGGACTAGCGGGATGGTTGAGCAGTTCTTC.

Only one count was recorded for this clone. The CDR3 DNA reads TGTGCCAGCCGTGCGACTAGCGGCAAAAACATTCAGTACTTC. Its translation is CASRATSGKNIQYF. The chain carries TRBV25-1 and TRBJ2-4, with 9 bases identical to TRBD2. The germline gives CDR1 MGHDK, CDR2 SYGVNS. There are 14 residues in the CDR3. V gave up 8 bases and J gave up 3 bases; unmatched junction bases: 5. The complete variable domain, with remaining parts taken from reference TRBV25-1 and TRBJ2-4, reads EADIYQTPRYLVIGTGKKITLECSQTMGHDKMYWYQQDPGMELHLIHYSYGVNSTEKGDLSSESTVSRIRTEHFPLTLESARPSHTSQYLCASRATSGKNIQYFGAGTRLSVL.